The rows below give T cell receptor beta chains drawn from one sample of a study of T cell responses to AZD1222 COVID-19 vaccine. Sequencing used immunoSEQ multiplex PCR; TCRdb keeps in-frame clones, though not all of them. The repertoire includes around 130,000 clones, about 90% of them detected once, and 7.5% sits in the top ten. This sample comprised peripheral blood, obtained 28 days after the second dose of the MenACWY control vaccine. These receptors came from an adult who received the MenACWY meningococcal vaccine as a control. CDR3s include the opening cysteine and the closing phenylalanine or tryptophan. A D gene is named only where the DNA matches it firmly. Clone size appears in some rows only: once, few, many, or a class for an expanded clone.

d_gene	abundance	v_gene	j_gene	CDR3nt	CDR3aa
TRBD1	-	TRBV28	TRBJ1-5	TGTGCCAGCAACCTTGGAGGGACAGCAAGTATGCCCCAGCATTTT	CASNLGGTASMPQHF
-	-	TRBV4-3	TRBJ1-5	TGCGCCAGCAGCCAAGACTGGGTAATCCGCAATCAGCCCCAGCATTTT	CASSQDWVIRNQPQHF
-	-	TRBV28	TRBJ1-2	TGTGCCAGCAGTTTCCCCCCAGGGAGGGAGAGCTATGGCTACACCTTC	CASSFPPGRESYGYTF
TRBD1	few	TRBV7-2	TRBJ2-3	TGTGCCAGCAGCTTAAACAGGGGAGAGGGTCCTAGCACAGATACGCAGTATTTT	CASSLNRGEGPSTDTQYF
TRBD1	once	TRBV7-9	TRBJ1-4	TGTGCCAGCAGAGAGCCGGGACAGGGACGGGAAAAACTGTTTTTT	CASREPGQGREKLFF
TRBD1	once	TRBV7-2	TRBJ2-7	TGTGCCAGCAGCCCACCGGGACAGGGTGTCGAGCAGTACTTC	CASSPPGQGVEQYF
-	once	TRBV10-3	TRBJ1-3	TGTGCCATCAGTGAGGCGGAAAACAGGGCTGGAAACACCATATATTTT	CAISEAENRAGNTIYF
TRBD2	-	TRBV7-3	TRBJ2-1	TGTGCCAGCAGCTTAACCGGGACTAGCGTGCAGTTCGAGCAGTTCTTC	CASSLTGTSVQFEQFF
-	-	TRBV9	TRBJ2-1	TGTGCCAGCACCTTTACCCCCACTAGCTCCTACAATGAGCAGTTCTTC	CASTFTPTSSYNEQFF
-	once	TRBV19	TRBJ2-5	TGTGCCAGTAGTATGGGGGTGGTAGGGGCATTGGAGACCCAGTACTTC	CASSMGVVGALETQYF
-	-	TRBV28	TRBJ1-1	TGTGCCAGCAGGACGGGACTCCAGAACACTGAAGCTTTCTTT	CASRTGLQNTEAFF
-	-	TRBV20-1	TRBJ1-5	TGCAGTGCTAGTTTTGGCGGGCATAGCAATCAGCCCCAGCATTTT	CSASFGGHSNQPQHF
TRBD1	-	TRBV27	TRBJ2-1	TGTGCCAGCAGTTTAGGGACAGGCTACAATGAGCAGTTCTTC	CASSLGTGYNEQFF